This TCR beta chain was sequenced during a study of OX40 agonist ivuxolimab in advanced cancers. Study-level background: Checkpoint inhibitors had been given previously to about 38% of patients. The study, taken as a whole, reports: By week 6 at 0.1 to 3.0 mg/kg, blood CD4+ and CD8+ T cells had expanded clonally.

Measured with immunoSEQ multiplex PCR; TCRdb has only the in-frame clones, and not every one. Of about 16,000 clones detected, roughly four fifths appear once; the ten largest clones hold about two thirds. Regarding this clone: Its matching antigen is unknown.

The source of this sequence is an adult with an advanced solid tumor such as melanoma, head and neck, liver or kidney cancer. The sample was CD4+ or CD8+ T cells sorted from blood, taken in a trial of the OX40 agonist ivuxolimab.

CDR3 DNA: TGTGCCAGCAGTTACGTAGGGCGGGACACTGAAGCTTTCTTT. Translation: CASSYVGRDTEAFF. The V gene is TRBV6-6, the J gene TRBJ1-1; D ambiguous. Trimming took off 2 bases at V and 3 bases at J, with 10 bases between the two ends. The CDR3 is 14 residues long. Germline V gene lookup returns CDR1 MNHNY and CDR2 SVGAGI (reference sequence).